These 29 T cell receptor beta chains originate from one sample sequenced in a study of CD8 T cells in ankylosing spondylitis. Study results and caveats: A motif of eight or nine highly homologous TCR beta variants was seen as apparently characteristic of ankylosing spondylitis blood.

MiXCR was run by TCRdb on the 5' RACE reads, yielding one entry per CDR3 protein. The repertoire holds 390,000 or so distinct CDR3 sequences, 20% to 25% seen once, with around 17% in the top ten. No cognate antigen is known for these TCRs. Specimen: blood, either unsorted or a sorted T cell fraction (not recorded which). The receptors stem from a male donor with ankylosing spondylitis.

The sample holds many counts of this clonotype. The DNA for the CDR3 is TGTGCCAGCAGTTTCCGAGTCAGGGAGACCCAGTACTTC. Encoded protein: CASSFRVRETQYF. The chain carries TRBV12-3 or TRBV12-4 and TRBJ2-5; the D is unclear. Trimming stripped 3 bases from V and 5 bases from J, with 10 bases between. CDR3 length: 13 residues.

This CDR3 reads CASSLQGSEAFF. The CDR3 DNA reads as TGTGCCAGCAGCTTGCAGGGAAGTGAAGCTTTCTTT. The gene calls are TRBV7-9 and TRBJ1-1; a weak D match, TRBD1 (5 bases). The germline V gene has CDR1 SEHNR and CDR2 FQNEAQ (reference sequence). With 3 bases removed from V and 7 bases from J, the gap between germline ends came to 9 bases. The CDR3 loop spans 12 amino acids.

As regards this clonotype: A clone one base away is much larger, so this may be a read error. The CDR3 bases are TGTGCCAGCAGTCAGGACAGGGATCACCCCCAGCATTTT. As protein: CASSQDRDHPQHF. The chain couples TRBV12-3 or TRBV12-4 to TRBJ1-5; 8 nucleotides agree with TRBD1. CDR3 length: 13 amino acids.

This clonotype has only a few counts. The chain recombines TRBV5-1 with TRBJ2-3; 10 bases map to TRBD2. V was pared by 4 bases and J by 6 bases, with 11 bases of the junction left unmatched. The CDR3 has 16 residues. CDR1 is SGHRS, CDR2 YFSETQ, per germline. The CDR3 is CASSASLAGVGDTQYF. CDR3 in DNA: TGCGCCAGCAGCGCTAGCCTAGCGGGAGTAGGGGATACGCAGTATTTT.

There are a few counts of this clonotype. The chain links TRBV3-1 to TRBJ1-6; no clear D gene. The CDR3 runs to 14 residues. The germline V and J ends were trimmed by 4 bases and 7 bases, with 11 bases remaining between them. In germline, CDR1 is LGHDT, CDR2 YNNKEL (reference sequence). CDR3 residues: CASSPRTANSPLHF. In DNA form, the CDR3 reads TGTGCCAGCAGCCCCAGGACTGCCAATTCACCCCTCCACTTT.

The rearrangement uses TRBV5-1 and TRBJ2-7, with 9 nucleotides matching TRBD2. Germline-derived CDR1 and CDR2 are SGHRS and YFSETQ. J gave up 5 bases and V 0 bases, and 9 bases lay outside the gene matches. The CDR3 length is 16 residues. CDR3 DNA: TGCGCCAGCAGCTTGGGTTTGGCTAGCGGGATCCACGAGCAGTACTTC. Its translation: CASSLGLASGIHEQYF.

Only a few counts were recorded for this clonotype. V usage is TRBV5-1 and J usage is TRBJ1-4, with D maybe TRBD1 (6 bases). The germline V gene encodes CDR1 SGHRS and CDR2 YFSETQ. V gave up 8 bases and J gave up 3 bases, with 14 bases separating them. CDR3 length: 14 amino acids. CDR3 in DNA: TGCGCCAGTAACCTGGGGGGCCCTAATGAAAAACTGTTTTTT. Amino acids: CASNLGGPNEKLFF.

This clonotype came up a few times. This CDR3 is CSVGDTYEQYF. The CDR3 region has the DNA TGCAGCGTTGGGGACACCTACGAGCAGTACTTC. The rearrangement links TRBV29-1 to TRBJ2-7; D perhaps matches TRBD1 (6 bases). CDR3 length equals 11 residues. Germline CDR1 is SQVTM and CDR2 is ANQGSEA. The V end lost 4 bases, the J end lost 2 bases, and 6 bases lay between the germline ends.

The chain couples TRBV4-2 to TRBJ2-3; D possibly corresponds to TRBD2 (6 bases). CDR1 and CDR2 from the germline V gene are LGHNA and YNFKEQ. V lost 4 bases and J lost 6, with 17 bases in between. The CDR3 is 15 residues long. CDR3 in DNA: TGTGCCAGCAGCCTCCCGGGCGGGATGGGGGATACGCAGTATTTT. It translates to CASSLPGGMGDTQYF.

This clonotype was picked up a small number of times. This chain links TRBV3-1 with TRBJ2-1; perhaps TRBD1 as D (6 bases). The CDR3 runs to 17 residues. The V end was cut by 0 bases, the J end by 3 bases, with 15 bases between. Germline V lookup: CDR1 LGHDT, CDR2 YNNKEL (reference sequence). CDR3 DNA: TGTGCCAGCAGCCAAGATATATCAGGGGATCGCTACAATGAGCAGTTCTTC. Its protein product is CASSQDISGDRYNEQFF.

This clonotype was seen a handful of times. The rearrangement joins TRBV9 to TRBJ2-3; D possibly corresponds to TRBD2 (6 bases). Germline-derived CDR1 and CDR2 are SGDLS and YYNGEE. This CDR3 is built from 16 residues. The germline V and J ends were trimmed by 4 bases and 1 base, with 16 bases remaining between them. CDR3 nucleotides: TGTGCCAGCAGCCCTCATTCGGCTAGCGGCACAGATACGCAGTATTTT. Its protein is CASSPHSASGTDTQYF.

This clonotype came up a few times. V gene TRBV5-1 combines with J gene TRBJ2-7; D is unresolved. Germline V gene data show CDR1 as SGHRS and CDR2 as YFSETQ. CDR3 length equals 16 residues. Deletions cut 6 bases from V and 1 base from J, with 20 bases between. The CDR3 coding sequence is TGCGCCAGCACCCAAAGCACGGTAATCGGATCCTACGAGCAGTACTTC. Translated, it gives CASTQSTVIGSYEQYF.

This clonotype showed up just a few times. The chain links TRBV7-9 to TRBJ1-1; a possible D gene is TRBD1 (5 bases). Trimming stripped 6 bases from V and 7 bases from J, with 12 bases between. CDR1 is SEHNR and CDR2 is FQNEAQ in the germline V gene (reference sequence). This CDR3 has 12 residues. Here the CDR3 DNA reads TGTGCCAGCAGAGGGGCATGGGATGAAGCTTTCTTT. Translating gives CASRGAWDEAFF.

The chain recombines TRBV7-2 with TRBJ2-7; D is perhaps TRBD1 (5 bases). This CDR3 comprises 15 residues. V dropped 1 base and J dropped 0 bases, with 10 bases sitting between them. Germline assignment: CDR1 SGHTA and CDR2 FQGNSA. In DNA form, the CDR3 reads TGTGCCAGCAGCTTAGTGGGGCGAAACTCCTACGAGCAGTACTTC. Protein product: CASSLVGRNSYEQYF.

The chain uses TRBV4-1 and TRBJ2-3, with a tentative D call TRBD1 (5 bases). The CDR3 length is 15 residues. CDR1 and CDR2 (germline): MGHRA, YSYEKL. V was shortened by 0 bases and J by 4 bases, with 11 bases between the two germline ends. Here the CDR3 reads CASSQDQGWADTQYF. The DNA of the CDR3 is TGCGCCAGCAGCCAAGATCAGGGTTGGGCAGATACGCAGTATTTT.

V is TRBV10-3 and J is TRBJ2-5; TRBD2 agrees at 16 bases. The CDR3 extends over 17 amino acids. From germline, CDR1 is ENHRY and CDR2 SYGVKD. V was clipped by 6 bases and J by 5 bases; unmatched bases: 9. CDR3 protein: CAISGTSGRATGETQYF. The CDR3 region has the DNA TGTGCCATCAGCGGGACTAGCGGGAGGGCCACCGGTGAGACCCAGTACTTC.

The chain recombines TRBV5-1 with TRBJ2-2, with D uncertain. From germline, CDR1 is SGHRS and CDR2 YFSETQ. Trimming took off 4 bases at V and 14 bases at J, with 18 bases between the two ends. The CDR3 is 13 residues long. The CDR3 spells CASSPPGRTVLFF. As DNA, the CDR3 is TGCGCCAGCAGCCCCCCGGGCCGAACGGTTCTGTTTTTT.

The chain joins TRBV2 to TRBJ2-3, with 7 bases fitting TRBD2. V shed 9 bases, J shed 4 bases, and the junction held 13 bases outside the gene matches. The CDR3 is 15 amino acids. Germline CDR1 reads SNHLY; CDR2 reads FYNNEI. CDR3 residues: CARTFGGGPADTQYF. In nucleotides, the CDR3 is TGTGCCAGAACCTTCGGCGGGGGACCAGCAGATACGCAGTATTTT.

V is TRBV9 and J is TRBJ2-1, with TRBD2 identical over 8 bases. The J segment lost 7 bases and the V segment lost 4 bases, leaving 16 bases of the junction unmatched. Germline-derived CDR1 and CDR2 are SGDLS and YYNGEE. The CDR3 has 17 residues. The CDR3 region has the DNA TGTGCCAGCAGCCAATCTACTGCGGGACTAGTAGGTAATGAGCAGTTCTTC. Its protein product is CASSQSTAGLVGNEQFF. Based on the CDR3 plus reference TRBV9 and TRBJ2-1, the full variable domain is DSGVTQTPKHLITATGQRVTLRCSPRSGDLSVYWYQQSLDQGLQFLIQYYNGEERAKGNILERFSAQQFPDLHSELNLSSLELGDSALYFCASSQSTAGLVGNEQFFGPGTRLTVL.

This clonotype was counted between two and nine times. The DNA of the CDR3 is TGCAGCGTTGGTGATTCCGGGGTAAGGGAGACCCAGTACTTC. Amino acid sequence: CSVGDSGVRETQYF. The chain recombines TRBV29-1 with TRBJ2-5, with D perhaps TRBD2 (5 bases). The CDR3 spans 14 residues. V lost 4 bases and J lost 5, with 17 bases in between. CDR1 is SQVTM and CDR2 is ANQGSEA in the germline V gene. The full variable domain, with the rest looked up from reference TRBV29-1 and TRBJ2-5, is SAVISQKPSRDICQRGTSLTIQCQVDSQVTMMFWYRQQPGQSLTLIATANQGSEATYESGFVIDKFPISRPNLTFSTLTVSNMSPEDSSIYLCSVGDSGVRETQYFGPGTRLLVL.

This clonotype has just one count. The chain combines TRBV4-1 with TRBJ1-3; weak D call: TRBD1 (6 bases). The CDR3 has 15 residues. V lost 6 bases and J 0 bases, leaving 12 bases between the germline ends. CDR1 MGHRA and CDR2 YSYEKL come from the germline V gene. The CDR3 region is CASRETGSSGNTIYF. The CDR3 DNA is TGCGCCAGCAGGGAAACAGGGAGCTCTGGAAACACCATATATTTT.

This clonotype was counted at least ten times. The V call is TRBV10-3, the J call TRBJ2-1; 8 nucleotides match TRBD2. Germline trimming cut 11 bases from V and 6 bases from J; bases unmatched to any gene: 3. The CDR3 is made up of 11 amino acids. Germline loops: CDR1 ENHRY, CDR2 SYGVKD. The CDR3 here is CASAGGNEQFF. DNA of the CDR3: TGTGCCTCGGCGGGAGGCAATGAGCAGTTCTTC.

CDR3 sequence: CASSLEAIQETQYF. The CDR3 DNA is TGTGCCAGCAGCTTGGAGGCTATCCAAGAGACCCAGTACTTC. This rearrangement joins TRBV5-4 to TRBJ2-5; no clear D. V lost 0 bases and J lost 1, with 7 bases in between. This CDR3 is built from 14 residues. Germline V gives CDR1 SGHNT, CDR2 YYREEE (reference sequence).

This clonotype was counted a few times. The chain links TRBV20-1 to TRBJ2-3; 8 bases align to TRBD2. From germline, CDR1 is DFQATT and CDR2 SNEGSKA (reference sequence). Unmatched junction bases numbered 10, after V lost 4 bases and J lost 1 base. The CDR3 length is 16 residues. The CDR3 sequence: CSATGLARIGTDTQYF. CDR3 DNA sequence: TGCAGTGCTACCGGACTAGCCCGAATTGGCACAGATACGCAGTATTTT.

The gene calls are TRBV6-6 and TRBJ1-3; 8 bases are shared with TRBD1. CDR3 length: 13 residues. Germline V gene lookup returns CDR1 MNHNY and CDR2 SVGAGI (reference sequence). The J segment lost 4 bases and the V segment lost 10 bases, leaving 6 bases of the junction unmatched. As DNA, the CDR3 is TGTGCCACCGGACAGGGACCGGGAAACACCATATATTTT. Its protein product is CATGQGPGNTIYF.

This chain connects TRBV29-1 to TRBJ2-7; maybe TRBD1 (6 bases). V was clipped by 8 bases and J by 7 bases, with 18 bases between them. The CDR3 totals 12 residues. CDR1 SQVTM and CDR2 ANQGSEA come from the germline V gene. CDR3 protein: CSTGQSRNEQYF. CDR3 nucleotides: TGCAGCACCGGACAGAGCCGAAATGAGCAGTACTTC.

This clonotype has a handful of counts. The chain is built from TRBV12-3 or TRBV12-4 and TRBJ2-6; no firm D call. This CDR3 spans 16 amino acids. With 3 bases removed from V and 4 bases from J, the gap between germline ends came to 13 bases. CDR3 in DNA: TGTGCCAGCAGTTTTTTGGGTGGGTACGGGGCCAACGTCCTGACTTTC. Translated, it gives CASSFLGGYGANVLTF.

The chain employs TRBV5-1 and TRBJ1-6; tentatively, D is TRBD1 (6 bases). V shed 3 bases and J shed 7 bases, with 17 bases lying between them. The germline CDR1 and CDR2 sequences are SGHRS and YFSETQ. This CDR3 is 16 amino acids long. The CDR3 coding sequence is TGCGCCAGCAGCTCGGGGATGGCAGGGACAAATTCACCCCTCCACTTT. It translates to CASSSGMAGTNSPLHF.

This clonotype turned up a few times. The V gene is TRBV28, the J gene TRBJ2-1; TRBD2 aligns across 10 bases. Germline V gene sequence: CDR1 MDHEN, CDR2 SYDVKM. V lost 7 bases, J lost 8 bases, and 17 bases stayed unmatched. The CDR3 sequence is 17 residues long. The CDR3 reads CASTDPRQASGSDEQFF. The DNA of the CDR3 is TGTGCCAGCACAGACCCCCGCCAGGCTAGCGGGAGCGATGAGCAGTTCTTC.